This TCR beta chain was obtained from a study of siplizumab effects on memory and regulatory T cells. The assay looked at about 10^5 TCR templates in each sample. The table came from immunoSEQ multiplex PCR; TCRdb's copy has only in-frame clones and leaves some out. The profile shows roughly 100,000 clones, about 93% of them singletons. J was trimmed by 2 bases and V by 10 bases; bases with no gene match: 9. This CDR3 is 13 amino acids long. Germline loops: CDR1 SGDLS, CDR2 YYNGEE. V usage is TRBV9 and J usage is TRBJ2-7; TRBD1 aligns across 7 bases. The sequence derives from a human donor in good health. Sequencing used Tregs sorted from blood. This CDR3 reads CAGAAQGTYEQYF. CDR3 coding DNA: TGTGCCGGAGCGGCACAGGGGACCTACGAGCAGTACTTC.